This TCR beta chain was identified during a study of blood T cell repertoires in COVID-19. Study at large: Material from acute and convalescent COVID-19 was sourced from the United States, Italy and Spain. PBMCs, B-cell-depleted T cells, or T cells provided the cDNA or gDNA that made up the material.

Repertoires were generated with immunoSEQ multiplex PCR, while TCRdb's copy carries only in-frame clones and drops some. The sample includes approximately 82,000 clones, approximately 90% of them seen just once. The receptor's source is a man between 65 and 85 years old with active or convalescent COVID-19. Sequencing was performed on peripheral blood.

CDR3 coding DNA: TGCGCCAGCAGAGGGGCGGTTAAAGGGACTGAAGCTTTCTTT. Protein: CASRGAVKGTEAFF. The J gene is TRBJ1-1, the V gene TRBV4-1; D is perhaps TRBD1 (5 bases). The V gene lost 6 bases and the J gene lost 5 bases, with 16 bases spanning the gap. This CDR3 comprises 14 residues. CDR1 is MGHRA and CDR2 is YSYEKL in the germline V gene.